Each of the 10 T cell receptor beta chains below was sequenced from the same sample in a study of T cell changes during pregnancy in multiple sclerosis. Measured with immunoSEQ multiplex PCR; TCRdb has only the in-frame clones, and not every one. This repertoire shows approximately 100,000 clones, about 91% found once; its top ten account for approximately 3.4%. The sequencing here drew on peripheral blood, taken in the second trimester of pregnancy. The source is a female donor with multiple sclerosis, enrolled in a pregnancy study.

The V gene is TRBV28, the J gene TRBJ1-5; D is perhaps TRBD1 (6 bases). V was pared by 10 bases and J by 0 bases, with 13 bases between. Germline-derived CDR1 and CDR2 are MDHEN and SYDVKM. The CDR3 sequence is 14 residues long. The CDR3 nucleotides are TGTGCCACCGGGACAATCTATAGCAATCAGCCCCAGCATTTT. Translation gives CATGTIYSNQPQHF.

The CDR3 spells CAWSPKGTDTQYF. CDR3 DNA sequence: TGTGCCTGGAGTCCTAAGGGGACAGATACGCAGTATTTT. This chain links TRBV30 with TRBJ2-3; TRBD1 is a possible D gene (5 bases). Trimming cost V 2 bases and J 3 bases, with 9 bases left between them. The CDR3 is 13 amino acids. Germline V CDR1 and CDR2: GTSNPN, SVGIG (reference sequence).

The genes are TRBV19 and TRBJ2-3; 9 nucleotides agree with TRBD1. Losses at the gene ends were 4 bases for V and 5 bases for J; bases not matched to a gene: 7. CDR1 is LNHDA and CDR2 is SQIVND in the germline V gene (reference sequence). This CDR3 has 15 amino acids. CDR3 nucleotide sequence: TGTGCCAGTAGTAAACAGGGGGCGCAAGGAGATACGCAGTATTTT. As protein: CASSKQGAQGDTQYF.

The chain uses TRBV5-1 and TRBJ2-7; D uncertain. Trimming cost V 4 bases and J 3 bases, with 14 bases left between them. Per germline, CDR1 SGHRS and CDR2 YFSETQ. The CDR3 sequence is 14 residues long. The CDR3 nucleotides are TGCGCCAGCAGCACCAGCGCAATGAGCTACGAGCAGTACTTC. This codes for CASSTSAMSYEQYF. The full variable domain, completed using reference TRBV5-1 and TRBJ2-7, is KAGVTQTPRYLIKTRGQQVTLSCSPISGHRSVSWYQQTPGQGLQFLFEYFSETQRNKGNFPGRFSGRQFSNSRSEMNVSTLELGDSALYLCASSTSAMSYEQYFGPGTRLTVT.

CDR3 bases: TGTGCCAGCAGCTCCATGGACAGGGAGCAGTTCTTC. Its protein is CASSSMDREQFF. The chain uses TRBV13 and TRBJ2-1, with 7 bases fitting TRBD1. This CDR3 is built from 12 residues. J was trimmed by 10 bases and V by 4 bases; bases with no gene match: 4. From germline, CDR1 is PRHDT and CDR2 FYEKMQ (reference sequence).

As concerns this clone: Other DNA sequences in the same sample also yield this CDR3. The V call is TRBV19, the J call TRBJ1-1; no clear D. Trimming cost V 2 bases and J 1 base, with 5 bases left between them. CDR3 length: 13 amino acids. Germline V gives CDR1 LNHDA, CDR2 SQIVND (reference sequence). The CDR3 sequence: CASSISRNTEAFF. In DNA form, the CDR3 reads TGTGCCAGTAGTATATCCCGGAACACTGAAGCTTTCTTT.

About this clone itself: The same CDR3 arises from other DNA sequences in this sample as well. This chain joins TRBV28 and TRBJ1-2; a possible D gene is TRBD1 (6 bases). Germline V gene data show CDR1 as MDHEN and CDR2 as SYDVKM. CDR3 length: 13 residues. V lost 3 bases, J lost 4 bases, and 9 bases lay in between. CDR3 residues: CASSFSRGYGYTF. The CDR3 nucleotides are TGTGCCAGCAGTTTTTCCAGGGGCTATGGCTACACCTTC.

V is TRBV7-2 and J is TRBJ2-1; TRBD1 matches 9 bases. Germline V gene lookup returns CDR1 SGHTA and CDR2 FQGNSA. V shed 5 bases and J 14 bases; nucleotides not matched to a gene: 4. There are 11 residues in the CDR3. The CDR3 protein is CASSPDRGEFF. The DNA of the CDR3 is TGTGCCAGCAGCCCAGACAGGGGGGAGTTCTTC.

The chain's CDR3 is CASSDDRVGYTF. The DNA for the CDR3 is TGTGCCAGCAGCGACGACAGGGTGGGCTACACCTTC. V usage is TRBV9 and J usage is TRBJ1-2; 7 nucleotides agree with TRBD1. Germline V lookup: CDR1 SGDLS, CDR2 YYNGEE. The CDR3 length is 12 residues. V gave up 3 bases and J gave up 8 bases; unmatched junction bases: 4.

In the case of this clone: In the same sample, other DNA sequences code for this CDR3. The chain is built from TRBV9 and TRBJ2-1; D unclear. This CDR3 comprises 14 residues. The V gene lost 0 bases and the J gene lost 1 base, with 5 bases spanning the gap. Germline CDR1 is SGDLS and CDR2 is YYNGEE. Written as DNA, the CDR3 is TGTGCCAGCAGCGTAGGTAGTTCCTACAATGAGCAGTTCTTC. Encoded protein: CASSVGSSYNEQFF.